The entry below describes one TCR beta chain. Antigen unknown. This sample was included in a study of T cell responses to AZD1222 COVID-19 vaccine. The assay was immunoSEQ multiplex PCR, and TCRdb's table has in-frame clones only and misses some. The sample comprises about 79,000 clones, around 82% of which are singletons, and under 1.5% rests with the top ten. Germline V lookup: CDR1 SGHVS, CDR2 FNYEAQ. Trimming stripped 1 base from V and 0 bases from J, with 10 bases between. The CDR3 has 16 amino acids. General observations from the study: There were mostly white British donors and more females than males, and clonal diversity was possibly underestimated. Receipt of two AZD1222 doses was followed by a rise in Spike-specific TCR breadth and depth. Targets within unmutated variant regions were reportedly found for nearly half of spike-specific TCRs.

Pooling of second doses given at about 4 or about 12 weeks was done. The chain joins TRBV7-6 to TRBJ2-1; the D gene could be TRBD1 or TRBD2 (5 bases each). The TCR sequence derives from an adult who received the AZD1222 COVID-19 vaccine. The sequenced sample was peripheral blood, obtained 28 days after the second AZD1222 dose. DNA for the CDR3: TGTGCCAGCAGCTTAGTCTCAGGGAGCTCCTACAATGAGCAGTTCTTC. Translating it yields CASSLVSGSSYNEQFF.